One T cell receptor beta chain is described in this entry. The antigen remains unidentified. Assay runs were performed at deep level. Profiling relied on immunoSEQ multiplex PCR, and the TCRdb table lists in-frame clones only, not all of them. The repertoire consists of some 630,000 clones, with around 96% occurring once and the leading ten covering roughly 0.12%. Germline values: CDR1 MDHEN, CDR2 SYDVKM. V was pared by 0 bases and J by 7 bases, with 16 bases between. The CDR3 has 16 residues. The data are from a study of shared clonotypes between healthy human individuals. The study's findings and limits: Among donors, clonotype sharing was expected to be affected by sequencing depth. Some clonotypes were shared by all four sorted-subset donors, while others were not shared. The non-shared ones had lower generation probabilities than the shared ones.

Cells designated naive CD8 were CD45RO-negative and were positively selected for CCR7, with terminally differentiated effector memory CD45RA+ cells excluded. This sequence originates from a young woman in good health. Sample: naive CD8+ T cells sorted from blood. V is TRBV28 and J is TRBJ2-1, with a tentative D call TRBD2 (5 bases). CDR3 nucleotide sequence: TGTGCCAGCAGTTTATGGGGAGCCCCCCCCTTAAATGAGCAGTTCTTC. Amino acids: CASSLWGAPPLNEQFF.